This T cell receptor (beta chain) was obtained from a study of cytomegalovirus exposure and HLA in healthy donors. Study-level findings and limits: The study flagged around 160 TCR beta chains as cytomegalovirus-associated.

Trimming removed 1 base at V and 0 bases at J, with 15 bases between. Germline assignment: CDR1 SGHVS and CDR2 FQNEAQ. The CDR3 spans 17 residues. The donors gave bone marrow, and they were healthy. Amplification used 60 Vbeta primers and 13 Jbeta primers. Produced via immunoSEQ multiplex PCR; TCRdb's table is partial and in-frame only. The data hold 90,000 to 120,000 clones, with about 80% observed a single time. Concerning this clone: As yet, its antigen is unknown.

The material sequenced was PBMCs. This clonotype originated in a middle-aged woman in good health and CMV-seronegative. The rearrangement joins TRBV7-8 to TRBJ1-2; no reliable D call. This chain's CDR3 is CASSLGLFLSANYGYTF. CDR3 bases: TGTGCCAGCAGCTTAGGACTTTTCCTTTCAGCTAACTATGGCTACACCTTC. The whole variable domain, remainder taken from reference TRBV7-8 and TRBJ1-2, is GAGVSQSPRYKVAKRGQDVALRCDPISGHVSLFWYQQALGQGPEFLTYFQNEAQLDKSGLPSDRFFAERPEGSVSTLKIQRTQQEDSAVYLCASSLGLFLSANYGYTFGSGTRLTVV.